The 26 T cell receptor beta chains listed next were all sequenced from one sample in a study of response to subunit inactivated influenza vaccine. From the RT-PCR reads, TCRdb called clonotypes with MiXCR, one entry per CDR3 protein. The sample holds about 650,000 distinct CDR3 sequences; less than 20% are singletons and the top ten take around a tenth. The starting material was PBMCs from blood, obtained less than 13 days after vaccination. The receptors come from a man in his forties or fifties who received an inactivated influenza vaccine.

The sample holds a few counts of this clonotype. This chain joins TRBV10-3 and TRBJ2-7, with D possibly matching TRBD1 (6 bases). V lost 6 bases and J lost 3, with 9 bases in between. From germline, CDR1 is ENHRY and CDR2 SYGVKD. The CDR3 runs to 12 residues. CDR3 nucleotide sequence: TGTGCCATCAGCCCGGACAGCTACGAGCAGTACTTC. Protein product: CAISPDSYEQYF.

The rearrangement joins TRBV3-1 to TRBJ2-1, with 12 bases lining up with TRBD2. V was pared by 1 base and J by 7 bases, with 8 bases of the junction left unmatched. Germline V CDR1 and CDR2: LGHDT, YNNKEL (reference sequence). CDR3 length: 17 amino acids. The CDR3 loop reads CASSQGVGLAGGNEQFF. In DNA, the CDR3 is TGTGCCAGCAGCCAAGGAGTGGGGCTAGCGGGAGGGAATGAGCAGTTCTTC.

A remark on this clonotype: Sequence at one end of the junction differs from germline and may be a read error. The genes are TRBV4-2 and TRBJ2-2, with D possibly TRBD1 on 5 matching bases. The CDR3 length is 14 residues. Germline lookup yields CDR1 LGHNA and CDR2 YNFKEQ. CDR3 nucleotide sequence: TGTGCCACCAGCCAAGAACCGAGACAGGGGGAGCTGTTTTTT. As protein: CATSQEPRQGELFF.

This clonotype showed up just a few times. The chain links TRBV13 to TRBJ1-1; unclear D gene. CDR3 length: 14 residues. The V gene lost 1 base and the J gene lost 1 base, with 7 bases spanning the gap. Per germline, CDR1 PRHDT and CDR2 FYEKMQ (reference sequence). Here the CDR3 reads CASSLVAENTEAFF. The CDR3 nucleotides read TGTGCCAGCAGCTTAGTCGCTGAGAACACTGAAGCTTTCTTT.

This chain links TRBV10-1 with TRBJ2-2; no definite D call. Germline values: CDR1 WNHNN, CDR2 SYGVQD (reference sequence). V lost 4 bases to trimming and J lost 8 bases, with 8 bases between them. The length of the CDR3 is 12 residues. The CDR3: CASSGISGELFF. CDR3 nucleotide sequence: TGCGCCAGCAGTGGTATATCGGGGGAGCTGTTTTTT.

The rearrangement joins TRBV12-3 or TRBV12-4 to TRBJ1-4; D is uncertain. This CDR3 spans 14 amino acids. The V end was cut by 5 bases, the J end by 5 bases, with 12 bases between. The CDR3 protein is CASSVLIRNEKLFF. CDR3 nucleotides: TGTGCCAGCAGTGTCTTAATTCGGAATGAAAAACTGTTTTTT.

This clonotype was found a few times. The gene calls are TRBV4-2 and TRBJ2-5; 13 positions match TRBD2. The CDR3 sequence is 15 residues long. V shed 4 bases and J 4 bases; nucleotides not matched to a gene: 3. Germline CDR1 is LGHNA and CDR2 is YNFKEQ. This chain's CDR3 is CASSPRTSGRETQYF. Written as DNA, the CDR3 is TGTGCCAGCAGCCCCCGGACTAGCGGGAGAGAGACCCAGTACTTC.

The chain has TRBV9 and TRBJ2-3; D could derive from TRBD1 or TRBD2 (6 bases each). Germline CDR1 SGDLS, CDR2 YYNGEE. With 4 bases removed from V and 2 bases from J, the gap between germline ends came to 14 bases. CDR3 size: 15 residues. CDR3 region: CASSLQGGITDTQYF. The CDR3 region has the DNA TGTGCCAGCAGCTTACAGGGCGGGATCACAGATACGCAGTATTTT.

The chain combines TRBV7-2 with TRBJ2-7; TRBD2 matches at 7 bases. J gave up 0 bases and V 5 bases, and 10 bases lay outside the gene matches. The germline V gene encodes CDR1 SGHTA and CDR2 FQGNSA. This CDR3 comprises 16 residues. CDR3 in DNA: TGTGCCAGCAGCCAGTATAGCGGGCTCAACTCCTACGAGCAGTACTTC. Amino acid sequence: CASSQYSGLNSYEQYF.

The rearrangement uses TRBV3-1 and TRBJ2-3, with D possibly matching TRBD1 (6 bases). Germline CDR1 reads LGHDT; CDR2 reads YNNKEL (reference sequence). The CDR3 totals 15 residues. V lost 4 bases to trimming and J lost 1 base, with 12 bases between them. CDR3 sequence (DNA): TGTGCCAGCAGCCCAACAGGGATTGGCACAGATACGCAGTATTTT. It codes for CASSPTGIGTDTQYF.

V is TRBV12-3 or TRBV12-4 and J is TRBJ2-3, with TRBD2 matching 10 bases. Trimming cost V 7 bases and J 1 base; bases outside gene matches: 5. The CDR3 extends over 15 amino acids. CDR3 residues: CASTLAGVGTDTQYF. The CDR3 DNA is TGTGCCAGCACTCTAGCGGGGGTCGGCACAGATACGCAGTATTTT.

This clonotype was picked up a small number of times. An end of the junction differs from the germline gene, which may be a read error. The rearrangement joins TRBV10-3 to TRBJ2-3, with 9 bases matching TRBD1. There are 14 residues in the CDR3. Germline V gene data show CDR1 as ENHRY and CDR2 as SYGVKD. CDR3 DNA: TGTGCCATCAGACCCACAGGGGGCACGGATACGCAGTATTTT. It codes for CAIRPTGGTDTQYF.

V gene TRBV6-5 combines with J gene TRBJ2-7; 12 nucleotides align to TRBD2. The J segment lost 7 bases and the V segment lost 0 bases, leaving 10 bases of the junction unmatched. The CDR3 consists of 17 residues. Germline V gene data show CDR1 as MNHEY and CDR2 as SVGAGI. The CDR3 here is CASSYSPALAGGREQYF. CDR3 in DNA: TGTGCCAGCAGTTACTCCCCGGCTCTAGCGGGAGGGAGGGAGCAGTACTTC.

The V gene is TRBV28, the J gene TRBJ2-2; 7 bases map to TRBD2. CDR3 length: 17 residues. Germline CDR1 MDHEN, CDR2 SYDVKM. V lost 6 bases to trimming and J lost 7 bases; unmatched junction nucleotides: 17. The CDR3 coding sequence is TGTGCCAGCAGCCCCTCAAAGGCTAGCGGTTATGGCGGGGAGCTGTTTTTT. Translated: CASSPSKASGYGGELFF.

This clonotype has just a few counts. The CDR3, as DNA: TGCAGTGCTATAAAACCCACCGGGGAGCTGTTTTTT. This sequence encodes CSAIKPTGELFF. This chain joins TRBV20-1 and TRBJ2-2; D remains unclear. CDR1 and CDR2 from the germline V gene are DFQATT and SNEGSKA (reference sequence). CDR3 length: 12 amino acids. Trimming removed 4 bases from V and 4 bases from J, with 7 bases in between.

This clonotype has only a few counts. The V call is TRBV27, the J call TRBJ2-4; no clear D gene. The CDR3 loop spans 15 amino acids. The V gene lost 4 bases and the J gene lost 0 bases, with 10 bases spanning the gap. The germline V gene encodes CDR1 MNHEY and CDR2 SMNVEV (reference sequence). The CDR3 DNA sequence: TGTGCCAGCAGTTCTATGGGCAGAGCCAAAAACATTCAGTACTTC. Protein sequence: CASSSMGRAKNIQYF.

CDR3 bases: TGTGCCAGCAGCTCATTTACAGTCCAAGAGACCCAGTACTTC. Its translation: CASSSFTVQETQYF. The chain is built from TRBV5-5 and TRBJ2-5; D is ambiguous. The CDR3 totals 14 residues. Germline CDR1 SGHKS, CDR2 YYEKEE (reference sequence). V shed 3 bases and J shed 1 base, with 10 bases lying between them.

This clonotype was seen at least ten times. The chain joins TRBV2 to TRBJ1-4; D may be TRBD1 (5 bases). The CDR3 covers 14 residues. CDR1 is SNHLY, CDR2 FYNNEI, per germline. V was trimmed by 6 bases and J by 5 bases, leaving 13 bases between them. CDR3 residues: CASRVQVTNEKLFF. CDR3 nucleotide sequence: TGTGCCAGCAGGGTACAGGTTACGAATGAAAAACTGTTTTTT.

This clonotype was detected a few times. This chain links TRBV20-1 with TRBJ2-2, with D unclear. CDR1 and CDR2 from the germline V gene are DFQATT and SNEGSKA (reference sequence). Between the trimmed V and J ends, which lost 3 bases and 2 bases, there was a span of 13 bases. The CDR3 covers 15 residues. CDR3 coding DNA: TGCAGTGCTAGCACCTGGACCCGTAACACCGGGGAGCTGTTTTTT. The encoded protein is CSASTWTRNTGELFF.

This clonotype has a handful of counts. This chain connects TRBV6-2 or TRBV6-3 to TRBJ2-7; D remains unclear. The CDR3 covers 13 residues. Per the germline V gene, CDR1 is MNHEY and CDR2 is SVGEGT. Trimming removed 2 bases at V and 7 bases at J, with 12 bases between. The CDR3 DNA is TGTGCCAGCAGTTACGCACCGAGCTGGGAGCAGTACTTC. It codes for CASSYAPSWEQYF.

This clonotype was found many times. This chain's CDR3 is CAARELENSPLHF. The DNA of the CDR3 is TGTGCCGCCCGGGAGTTGGAAAATTCACCCCTCCACTTT. The chain recombines TRBV28 with TRBJ1-6; no reliable D call. The CDR3 is made up of 13 amino acids. Per germline, CDR1 MDHEN and CDR2 SYDVKM. V lost 11 bases, J lost 7 bases, and 15 bases lay in between.

The V and J genes are TRBV6-2 or TRBV6-3 and TRBJ1-5; D remains ambiguous. The CDR3 loop spans 18 amino acids. Germline lookup yields CDR1 MNHEY and CDR2 SVGEGT. V lost 5 bases, J lost 0 bases, and 20 bases lay in between. CDR3 sequence reads: CASSAGLLEGYSNQPQHF. The CDR3 coding sequence is TGTGCCAGCAGTGCCGGGCTTCTTGAGGGATATAGCAATCAGCCCCAGCATTTT.

The chain employs TRBV20-1 and TRBJ2-3, with D perhaps TRBD2 (6 bases). With 2 bases removed from V and 4 bases from J, the gap between germline ends came to 16 bases. The CDR3 is 15 residues long. Germline assignment: CDR1 DFQATT and CDR2 SNEGSKA (reference sequence). The CDR3 bases are TGCAGTGCTAGAAACTCGGGACTTAGCGCAGATACGCAGTATTTT. Residues: CSARNSGLSADTQYF.

This clonotype was seen only a few times. The rearrangement links TRBV7-2 to TRBJ2-5; D remains ambiguous. Germline-derived CDR1 and CDR2 are SGHTA and FQGNSA. Trimming pared 5 bases from V and 5 bases from J, leaving 15 bases between. The CDR3 has 14 amino acids. CDR3 coding DNA: TGTGCCAGCAGCCGTCGCACGGGTTTGGAGACCCAGTACTTC. Its protein is CASSRRTGLETQYF.

The V call is TRBV20-1, the J call TRBJ2-1, with TRBD2 identical over 8 bases. The CDR3 extends over 14 amino acids. The germline gives CDR1 DFQATT, CDR2 SNEGSKA (reference sequence). V dropped 3 bases and J dropped 6; count of bases not matched to a gene: 7. This chain's CDR3 is CSASFSGAVNEQFF. The CDR3 bases are TGCAGTGCTAGTTTTAGCGGGGCTGTCAATGAGCAGTTCTTC.

The J gene is TRBJ2-5, the V gene TRBV7-2; 11 bases line up with TRBD1. The length of the CDR3 is 16 residues. The V segment lost 5 bases and the J segment 4 bases; nucleotides outside the gene matches: 9. From germline, CDR1 is SGHTA and CDR2 FQGNSA. The CDR3 coding sequence is TGTGCCAGCAGCCCAATTAGGACAGGGGGCCGAGAGACCCAGTACTTC. Translated, it gives CASSPIRTGGRETQYF.